The clone carrying this T cell receptor beta chain turned up a few times. These data belong to a study of blood T cell repertoires in COVID-19. Study as a whole: There were acute and convalescent COVID-19 samples, and they came from the United States, Italy and Spain. In each case, the material was cDNA or gDNA derived from T cells, B-cell-depleted T cells, or PBMCs.

The CDR3 contains 18 residues. Germline lookup yields CDR1 SEHNR and CDR2 FQNEAQ (reference sequence). Trimming took 2 bases from V and 0 from J, leaving 17 bases between them. In the original processing: Researchers report that nucleated cell counts were estimated from reference gene primer amplification. The assay was immunoSEQ multiplex PCR, and TCRdb's table has in-frame clones only and misses some. V, J and clone size are taken as reported in that table, and D and trimming were inferred from the DNA itself. The repertoire has 150,000 to 200,000 clones, 82% of them found once; the top ten carry more than 7.5%.

This chain joins TRBV7-9 and TRBJ2-4; perhaps TRBD2 as D (5 bases). The TCR originated in a woman in her seventies with acute or convalescent COVID-19. The sequenced material came from peripheral blood. The DNA for the CDR3 is TGTGCCAGCAGCTTATTCCGCGGAGGAAACTTAGCCAAAAACATTCAGTACTTC. Translating it yields CASSLFRGGNLAKNIQYF.